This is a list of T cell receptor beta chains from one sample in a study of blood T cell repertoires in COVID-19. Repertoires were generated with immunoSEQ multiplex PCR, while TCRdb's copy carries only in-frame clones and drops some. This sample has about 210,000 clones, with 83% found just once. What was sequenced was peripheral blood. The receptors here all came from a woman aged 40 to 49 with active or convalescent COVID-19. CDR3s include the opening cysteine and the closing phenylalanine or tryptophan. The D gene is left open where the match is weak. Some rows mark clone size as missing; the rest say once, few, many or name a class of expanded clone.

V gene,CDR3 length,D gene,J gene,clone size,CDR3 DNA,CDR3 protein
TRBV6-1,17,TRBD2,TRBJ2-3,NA,TGTGCCAGCAGTGAAGCGCTCGCGGGGGGAGGCACAGATACGCAGTATTTT,CASSEALAGGGTDTQYF
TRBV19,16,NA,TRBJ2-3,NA,TGTGCCAGTAGTACCTATAGCGGCCCTAGCACAGATACGCAGTATTTT,CASSTYSGPSTDTQYF
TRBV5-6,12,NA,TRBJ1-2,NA,TGTGCCAGCAGCTTGGGTAGCTATGGCTACACCTTC,CASSLGSYGYTF
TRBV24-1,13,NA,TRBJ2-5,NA,TGTGCCACCAGTGTAGACAGCCAAGAGACCCAGTACTTC,CATSVDSQETQYF
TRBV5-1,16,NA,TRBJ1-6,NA,TGCGCCAGCAGCTTGGACCTAACAGGGATGAATTCACCCCTCCACTTT,CASSLDLTGMNSPLHF
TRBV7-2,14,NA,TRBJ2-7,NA,TGTGCCAGCAGCTATACAGGGCTGTCCTACGAGCAGTACTTC,CASSYTGLSYEQYF
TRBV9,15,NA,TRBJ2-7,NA,TGTGCCAGCAGCGTGCTGGATAGCGCCGCCTACGAGCAGTACTTC,CASSVLDSAAYEQYF
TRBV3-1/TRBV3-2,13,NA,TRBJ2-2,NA,TGTGCCAGCAGCTACAGGGTTCCCGGGGAGCTGTTTTTT,CASSYRVPGELFF
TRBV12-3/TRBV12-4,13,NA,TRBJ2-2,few,TGTGCCAGCAGTTTAGGAGCGACCGGGGAGCTGTTTTTT,CASSLGATGELFF
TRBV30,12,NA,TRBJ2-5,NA,TGTGCCTGGAAGCGGTACCAAGAGACCCAGTACTTC,CAWKRYQETQYF
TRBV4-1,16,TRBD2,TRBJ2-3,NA,TGCGCCAGCAGCCACGCTAGCGGGGGGCTGGGAGATACGCAGTATTTT,CASSHASGGLGDTQYF
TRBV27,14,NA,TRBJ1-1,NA,TGTGCCAGCAGTTTATCTAGCAGGGCCACTGAAGCTTTCTTT,CASSLSSRATEAFF
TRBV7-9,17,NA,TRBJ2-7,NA,TGTGCCAGCAGCCACCCAGTCCTGGCAGGTGACTCCTACGAGCAGTACTTC,CASSHPVLAGDSYEQYF
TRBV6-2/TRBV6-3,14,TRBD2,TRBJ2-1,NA,TGTGCCAGCAGTTATTGGCGGGGGGACGTTGAGCAGTTCTTC,CASSYWRGDVEQFF
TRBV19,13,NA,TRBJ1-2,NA,NA,CASTSGFDYGYTF